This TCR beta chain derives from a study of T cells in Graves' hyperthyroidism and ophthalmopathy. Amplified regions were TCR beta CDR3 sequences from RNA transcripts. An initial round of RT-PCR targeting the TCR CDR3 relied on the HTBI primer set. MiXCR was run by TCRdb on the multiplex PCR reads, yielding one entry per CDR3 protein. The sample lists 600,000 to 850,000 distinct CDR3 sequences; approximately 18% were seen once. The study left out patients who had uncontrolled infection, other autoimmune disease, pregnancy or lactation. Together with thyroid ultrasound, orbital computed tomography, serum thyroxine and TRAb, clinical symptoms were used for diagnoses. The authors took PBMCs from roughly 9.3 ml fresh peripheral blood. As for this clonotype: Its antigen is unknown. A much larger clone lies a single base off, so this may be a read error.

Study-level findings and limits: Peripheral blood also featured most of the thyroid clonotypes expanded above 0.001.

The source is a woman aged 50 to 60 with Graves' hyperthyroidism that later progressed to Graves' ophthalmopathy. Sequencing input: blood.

The CDR3 DNA sequence: TGTGCCAGCATCCCCCATGGACTGATTGTCGAAGCTTTCTTT. It yields the protein CASIPHGLIVEAFF. V and J are TRBV11-2 and TRBJ1-1, with D unresolved. Looked up from germline, CDR1 is SGHAT and CDR2 is FQNNGV. Trimming shortened V by 7 bases and J by 8 bases, and 20 bases separated the two germline ends. The CDR3 has 14 residues.